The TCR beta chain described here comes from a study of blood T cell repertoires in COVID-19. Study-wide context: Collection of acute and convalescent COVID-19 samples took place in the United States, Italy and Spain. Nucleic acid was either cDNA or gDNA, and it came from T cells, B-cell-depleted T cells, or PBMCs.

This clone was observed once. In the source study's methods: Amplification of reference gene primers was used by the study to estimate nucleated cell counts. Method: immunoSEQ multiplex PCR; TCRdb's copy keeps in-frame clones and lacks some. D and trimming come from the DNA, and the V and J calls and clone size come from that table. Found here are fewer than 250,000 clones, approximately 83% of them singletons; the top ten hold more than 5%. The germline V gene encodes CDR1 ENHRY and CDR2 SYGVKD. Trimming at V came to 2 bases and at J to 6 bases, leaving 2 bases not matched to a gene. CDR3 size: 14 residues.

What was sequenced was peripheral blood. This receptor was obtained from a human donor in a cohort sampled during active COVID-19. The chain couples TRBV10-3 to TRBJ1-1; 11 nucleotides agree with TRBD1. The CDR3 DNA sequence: TGTGCCATCAGTGAGGGACAGGGGGCACCTGAAGCTTTCTTT. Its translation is CAISEGQGAPEAFF.